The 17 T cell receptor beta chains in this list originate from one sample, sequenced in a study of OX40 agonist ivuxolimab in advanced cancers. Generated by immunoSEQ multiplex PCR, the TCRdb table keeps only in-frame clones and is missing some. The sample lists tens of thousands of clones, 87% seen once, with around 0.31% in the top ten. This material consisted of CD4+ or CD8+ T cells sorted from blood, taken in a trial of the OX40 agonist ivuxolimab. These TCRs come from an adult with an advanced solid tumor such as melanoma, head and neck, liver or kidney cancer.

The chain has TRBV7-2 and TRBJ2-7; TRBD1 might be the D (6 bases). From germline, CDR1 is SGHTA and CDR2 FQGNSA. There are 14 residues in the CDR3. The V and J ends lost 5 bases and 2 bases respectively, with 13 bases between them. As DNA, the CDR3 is TGTGCCAGCAGCCCGAGACAGGCTCCCTACGAGCAGTACTTC. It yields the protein CASSPRQAPYEQYF.

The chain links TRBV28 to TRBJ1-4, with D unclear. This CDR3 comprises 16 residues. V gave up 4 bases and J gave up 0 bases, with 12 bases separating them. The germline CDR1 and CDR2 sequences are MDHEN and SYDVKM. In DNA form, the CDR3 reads TGTGCCAGCAGTTCCCGCCGTTTTGCAACTAATGAAAAACTGTTTTTT. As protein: CASSSRRFATNEKLFF.

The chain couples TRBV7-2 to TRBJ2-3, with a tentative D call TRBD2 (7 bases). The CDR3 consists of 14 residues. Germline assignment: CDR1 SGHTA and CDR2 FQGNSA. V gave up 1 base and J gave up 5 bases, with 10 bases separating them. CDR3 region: CASSLGGGLDTQYF. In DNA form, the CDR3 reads TGTGCCAGCAGCTTAGGGGGGGGGCTAGATACGCAGTATTTT.

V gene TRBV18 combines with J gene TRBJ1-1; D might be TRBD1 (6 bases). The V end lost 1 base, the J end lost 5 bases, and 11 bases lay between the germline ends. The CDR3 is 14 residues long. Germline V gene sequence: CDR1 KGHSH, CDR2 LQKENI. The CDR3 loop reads CASSPRQGITEAFF. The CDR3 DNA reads TGTGCCAGCTCACCACGGCAGGGGATTACTGAAGCTTTCTTT. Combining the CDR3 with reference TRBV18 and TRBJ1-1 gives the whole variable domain NAGVMQNPRHLVRRRGQEARLRCSPMKGHSHVYWYRQLPEEGLKFMVYLQKENIIDESGMPKERFSAEFPKEGPSILRIQQVVRGDSAAYFCASSPRQGITEAFFGQGTRLTVV.

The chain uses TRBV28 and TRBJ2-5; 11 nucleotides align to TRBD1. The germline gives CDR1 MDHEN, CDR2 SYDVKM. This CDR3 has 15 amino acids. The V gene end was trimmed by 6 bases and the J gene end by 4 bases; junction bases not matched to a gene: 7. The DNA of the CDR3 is TGTGCCAGCAGCTCACCTGGGACAGGGGGAGAGACCCAGTACTTC. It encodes CASSSPGTGGETQYF.

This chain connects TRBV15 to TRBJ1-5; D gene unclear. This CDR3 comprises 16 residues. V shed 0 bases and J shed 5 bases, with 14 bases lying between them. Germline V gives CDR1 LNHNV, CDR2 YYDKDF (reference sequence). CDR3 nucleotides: TGTGCCACCAGCAGAGACATGCAGAGCCGAGATCAGCCCCAGCATTTT. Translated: CATSRDMQSRDQPQHF.

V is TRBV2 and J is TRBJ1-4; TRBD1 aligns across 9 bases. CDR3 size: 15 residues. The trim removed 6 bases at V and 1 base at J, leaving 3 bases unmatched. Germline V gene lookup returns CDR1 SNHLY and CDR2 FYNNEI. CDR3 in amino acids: CASRATGGTNEKLFF. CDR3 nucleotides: TGTGCCAGCAGGGCGACAGGGGGAACTAATGAAAAACTGTTTTTT.

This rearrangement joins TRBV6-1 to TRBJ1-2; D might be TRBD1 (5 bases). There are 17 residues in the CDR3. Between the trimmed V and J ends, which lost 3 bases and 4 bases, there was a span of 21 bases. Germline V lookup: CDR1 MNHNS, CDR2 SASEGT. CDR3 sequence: CASSDPGQSFLSYGYTF. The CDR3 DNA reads TGTGCCAGCAGTGACCCTGGACAATCTTTTTTGAGCTATGGCTACACCTTC.

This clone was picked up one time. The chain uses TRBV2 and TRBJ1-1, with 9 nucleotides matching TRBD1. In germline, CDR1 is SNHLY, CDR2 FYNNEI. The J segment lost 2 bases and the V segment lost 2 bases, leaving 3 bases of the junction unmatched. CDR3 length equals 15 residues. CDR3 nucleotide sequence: TGTGCCAGCAGTGAATACAGGGGGCAAAACACTGAAGCTTTCTTT. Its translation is CASSEYRGQNTEAFF.

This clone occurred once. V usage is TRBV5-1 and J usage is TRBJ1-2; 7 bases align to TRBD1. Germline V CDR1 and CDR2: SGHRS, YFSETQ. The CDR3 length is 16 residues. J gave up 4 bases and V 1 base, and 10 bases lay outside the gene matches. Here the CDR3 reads CASSLNHDRAGYGYTF. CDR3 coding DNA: TGCGCCAGCAGCTTGAACCACGACAGGGCTGGCTATGGCTACACCTTC.

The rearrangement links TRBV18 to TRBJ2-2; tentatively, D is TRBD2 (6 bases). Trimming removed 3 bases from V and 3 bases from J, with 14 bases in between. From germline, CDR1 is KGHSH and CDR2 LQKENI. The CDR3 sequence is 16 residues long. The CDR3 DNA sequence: TGTGCCAGCTCACCCCCGGCCGGGAGATACACCGGGGAGCTGTTTTTT. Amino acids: CASSPPAGRYTGELFF.

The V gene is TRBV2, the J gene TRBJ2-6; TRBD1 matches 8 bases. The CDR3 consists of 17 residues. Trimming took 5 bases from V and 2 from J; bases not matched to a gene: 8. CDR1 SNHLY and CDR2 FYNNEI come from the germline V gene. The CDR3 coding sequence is TGTGCCAGCAGTTCTACAGGGGGACAGACTGGGGCCAACGTCCTGACTTTC. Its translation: CASSSTGGQTGANVLTF. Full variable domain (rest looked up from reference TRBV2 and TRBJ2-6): EPEVTQTPSHQVTQMGQEVILRCVPISNHLYFYWYRQILGQKVEFLVSFYNNEISEKSEIFDDQFSVERPDGSNFTLKIRSTKLEDSAMYFCASSSTGGQTGANVLTFGAGSRLTVL.

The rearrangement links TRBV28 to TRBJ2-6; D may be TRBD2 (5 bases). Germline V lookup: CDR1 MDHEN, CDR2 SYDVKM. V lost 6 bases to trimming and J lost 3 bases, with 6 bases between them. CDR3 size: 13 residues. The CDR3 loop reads CASRGGGANVLTF. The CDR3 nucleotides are TGTGCCAGCAGAGGAGGTGGGGCCAACGTCCTGACTTTC.

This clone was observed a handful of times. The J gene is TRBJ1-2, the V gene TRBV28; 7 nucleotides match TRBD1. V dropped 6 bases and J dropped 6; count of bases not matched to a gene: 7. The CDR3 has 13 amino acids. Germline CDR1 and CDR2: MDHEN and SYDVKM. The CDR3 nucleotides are TGTGCCAGCAGGTCGGACAGGCAAAATGGCTACACCTTC. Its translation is CASRSDRQNGYTF.

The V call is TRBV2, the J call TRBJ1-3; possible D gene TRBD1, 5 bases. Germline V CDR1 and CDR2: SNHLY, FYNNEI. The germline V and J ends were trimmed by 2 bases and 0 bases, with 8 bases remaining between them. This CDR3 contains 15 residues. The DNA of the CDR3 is TGTGCCAGCAGTGAACTGGGGACCTCTGGAAACACCATATATTTT. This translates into CASSELGTSGNTIYF. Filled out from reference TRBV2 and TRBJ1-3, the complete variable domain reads EPEVTQTPSHQVTQMGQEVILRCVPISNHLYFYWYRQILGQKVEFLVSFYNNEISEKSEIFDDQFSVERPDGSNFTLKIRSTKLEDSAMYFCASSELGTSGNTIYFGEGSWLTVV.

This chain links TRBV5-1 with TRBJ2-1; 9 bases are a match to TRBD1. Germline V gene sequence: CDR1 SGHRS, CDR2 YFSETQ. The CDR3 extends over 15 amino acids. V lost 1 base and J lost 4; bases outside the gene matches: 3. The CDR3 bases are TGCGCCAGCAGCTTGACAGGGGGCGCTTACAATGAGCAGTTCTTC. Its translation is CASSLTGGAYNEQFF.

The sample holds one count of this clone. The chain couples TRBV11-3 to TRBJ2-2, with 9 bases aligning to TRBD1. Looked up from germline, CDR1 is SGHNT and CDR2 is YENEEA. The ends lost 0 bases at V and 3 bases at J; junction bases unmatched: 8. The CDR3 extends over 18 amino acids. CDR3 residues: CASSLDRDRVRYTGELFF. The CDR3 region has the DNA TGTGCCAGCAGCTTAGATAGGGACAGGGTTCGATACACCGGGGAGCTGTTTTTT.